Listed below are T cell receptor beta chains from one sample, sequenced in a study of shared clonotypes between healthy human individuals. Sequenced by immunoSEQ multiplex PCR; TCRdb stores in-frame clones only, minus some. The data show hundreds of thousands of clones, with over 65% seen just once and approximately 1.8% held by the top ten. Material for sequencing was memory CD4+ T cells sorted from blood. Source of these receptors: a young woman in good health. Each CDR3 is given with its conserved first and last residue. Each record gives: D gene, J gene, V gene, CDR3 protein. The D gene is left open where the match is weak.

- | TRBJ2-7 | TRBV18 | CASSPRPAYEQYF
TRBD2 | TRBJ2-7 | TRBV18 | CASSYTGTSGGTRYF
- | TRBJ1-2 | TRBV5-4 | CASSLAGAGKYGYTF
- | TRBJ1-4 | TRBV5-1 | CASAQGANEKLFF
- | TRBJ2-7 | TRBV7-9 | CASSRDGMGEQYF
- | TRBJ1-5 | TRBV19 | CASSRMAEGQPQHF
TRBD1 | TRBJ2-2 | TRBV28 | CASSPRQGGLGELFF
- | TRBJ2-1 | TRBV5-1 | CASTRDSSGYNEQFF
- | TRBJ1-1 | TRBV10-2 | CASSVNRLMNTEAFF
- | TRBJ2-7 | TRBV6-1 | CASSGAGSYEQYF
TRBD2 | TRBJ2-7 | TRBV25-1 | CASKYLAGGYEQYF
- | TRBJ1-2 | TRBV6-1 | CASSEEVGFNYGYTF
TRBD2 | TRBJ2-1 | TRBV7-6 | CASSLRTAGGRGEQFF
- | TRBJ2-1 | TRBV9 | CASSAPPNPPRLGSYNEQFF
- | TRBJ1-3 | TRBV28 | CASSLPAGGSGNTIYF
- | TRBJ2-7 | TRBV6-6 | CASTPPGLPYEQYF
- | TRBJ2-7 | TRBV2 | CASRAFGKRVYEQYF
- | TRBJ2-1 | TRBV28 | CASSSGGQRSLNTLEVDEQFF
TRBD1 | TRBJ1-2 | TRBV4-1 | CASSQEDRDLYGYTF
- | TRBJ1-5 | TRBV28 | CASTPDSLASNQPQHF
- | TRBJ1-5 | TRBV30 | CAWSGVRGDRSNQPQHF
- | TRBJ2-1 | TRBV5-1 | CASSGLVGGLDEQFF
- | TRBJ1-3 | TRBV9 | CASSVDDRNTIYF
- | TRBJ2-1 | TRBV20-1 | CSAPTYNEQFF
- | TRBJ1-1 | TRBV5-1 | CASNPGEGNTEAFF
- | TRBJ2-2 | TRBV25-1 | CASSSYSFANTGELFF
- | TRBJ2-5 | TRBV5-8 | CASSRIILGETQYF
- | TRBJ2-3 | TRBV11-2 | CASSFGGSGYF
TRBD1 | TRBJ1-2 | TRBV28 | CASSWGPGQGPYWANYGYTF
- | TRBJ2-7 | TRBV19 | CASSISRFNYEQYF
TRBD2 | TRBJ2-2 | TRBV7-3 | CASSLMASGNTGELFF
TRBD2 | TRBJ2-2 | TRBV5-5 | CASSLGLAGGTNTGELFF
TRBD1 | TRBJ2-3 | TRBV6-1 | CASKPGQGETDTQYF
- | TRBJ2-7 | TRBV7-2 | CASSFQGGGGRYEQYF
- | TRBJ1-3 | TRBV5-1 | CASSLGALTSGNTIYF
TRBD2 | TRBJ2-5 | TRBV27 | CASSTSGLGKETQYF
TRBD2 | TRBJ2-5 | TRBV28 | CASSQTSGGAETQYF
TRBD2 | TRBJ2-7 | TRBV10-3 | CAIKLAGGHEQYF
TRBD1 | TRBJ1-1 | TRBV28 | CASSPGGANTEAFF
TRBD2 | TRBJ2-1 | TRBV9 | CASSVAGIAGDVNEQFF
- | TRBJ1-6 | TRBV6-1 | CASSENSFGSTVNSPLHF
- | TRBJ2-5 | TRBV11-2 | CASSLTPGWTAQETQYF
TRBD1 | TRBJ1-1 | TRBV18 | CASSLRGEAFF
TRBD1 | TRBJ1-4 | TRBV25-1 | CASSRAGGANEKLFF
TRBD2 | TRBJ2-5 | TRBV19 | CASSIPAGETQYF
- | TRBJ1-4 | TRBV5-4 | CASSFGGGPGEKLFF
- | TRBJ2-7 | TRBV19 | CASSVLQGHEQYF
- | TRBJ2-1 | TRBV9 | CASSVLPSADEQFF
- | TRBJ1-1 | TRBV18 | CASSPAIGENTEAFF
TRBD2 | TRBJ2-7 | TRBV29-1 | CSVVAGDSYEQYF
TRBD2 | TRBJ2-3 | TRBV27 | CASIPRGTSGSPTDTQYF
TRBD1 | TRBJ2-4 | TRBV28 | CASSSIQGVDIQYF